Presented here are 21 T cell receptor beta chains from one specimen sequenced in a study of cytomegalovirus exposure and HLA in healthy donors. Clones were sequenced by immunoSEQ multiplex PCR, and TCRdb holds only the in-frame ones, with some missing. Of 90,000 to 130,000 clones listed, approximately 88% are singletons. Sequencing was done on a sample of PBMCs. These receptors were taken from a woman in her thirties in good health and CMV-seropositive.

The chain is built from TRBV7-2 and TRBJ2-4, with D possibly being TRBD2 (7 bases). With 1 base removed from V and 16 bases from J, the gap between germline ends came to 26 bases. CDR3 size: 16 residues. CDR1 is SGHTA and CDR2 is FQGNSA in the germline V gene. This CDR3 is CASSLVGGGLGRAVYF. CDR3 DNA: TGTGCCAGCAGCTTAGTAGGGGGAGGGCTAGGAAGGGCTGTCTACTTC.

This chain uses TRBV4-3 with TRBJ1-4; the D gene is possibly TRBD1 (5 bases). Germline V gives CDR1 LGHNA, CDR2 YSLEER. CDR3 length: 14 amino acids. Between the trimmed V and J ends, which lost 4 bases and 2 bases, there was a span of 8 bases. The CDR3 nucleotides read TGCGCCAGCAGCCGGGACTTCACTAATGAAAAACTGTTTTTT. Protein sequence: CASSRDFTNEKLFF.

The J gene is TRBJ2-1, the V gene TRBV6-1; 9 bases map to TRBD2. Trimming at V came to 4 bases and at J to 8 bases, leaving 9 bases not matched to a gene. The length of the CDR3 is 15 residues. Germline CDR1 MNHNS, CDR2 SASEGT. The DNA for the CDR3 is TGTGCCAGCAGTGCCGGACTAGCGAGCGGGCATGAGCAGTTCTTC. Translated, it gives CASSAGLASGHEQFF.

V and J are TRBV4-3 and TRBJ2-1; the match to TRBD2 covers 11 bases. V shed 4 bases and J 4 bases; nucleotides not matched to a gene: 3. CDR1 LGHNA and CDR2 YSLEER come from the germline V gene. This CDR3 is built from 15 residues. The CDR3 spells CASSPTSGVYNEQFF. CDR3 DNA: TGCGCCAGCAGCCCGACTAGCGGGGTTTACAATGAGCAGTTCTTC.

The gene calls are TRBV5-1 and TRBJ2-2; 8 bases align to TRBD1. Germline V gene data show CDR1 as SGHRS and CDR2 as YFSETQ. This CDR3 has 16 amino acids. J lost 7 bases, V lost 0 bases, and 8 bases had no gene match. For the CDR3, the DNA is TGCGCCAGCAGCTTGGTTCCGACAGGGGAAATCGGGGAGCTGTTTTTT. Translating gives CASSLVPTGEIGELFF.

The chain employs TRBV15 and TRBJ2-7, with D maybe TRBD2 (6 bases). The CDR3 runs to 15 residues. The ends were cut back, 5 bases at V and 0 bases at J, with 14 bases in the middle. Germline V gives CDR1 LNHNV, CDR2 YYDKDF (reference sequence). The CDR3 region has the DNA TGTGCCACCAGCCAAGGGCGGGATCCCTCCTACGAGCAGTACTTC. Translating gives CATSQGRDPSYEQYF.

This rearrangement joins TRBV10-3 to TRBJ2-7; D gene uncertain. Germline lookup yields CDR1 ENHRY and CDR2 SYGVKD. The V gene lost 2 bases and the J gene lost 7 bases, with 12 bases spanning the gap. The CDR3 contains 13 residues. CDR3 bases: TGTGCCATCAGTGAGAGCCCAGTCGGGGAGCAGTACTTC. It is translated as CAISESPVGEQYF.

This chain links TRBV5-6 with TRBJ1-1; 9 bases align to TRBD1. V lost 1 base to trimming and J lost 5 bases; unmatched junction nucleotides: 3. Germline V lookup: CDR1 SGHDT, CDR2 YYEEEE. This CDR3 is built from 14 residues. In DNA, the CDR3 is TGTGCCAGCAGCTTGAGACAGGGGGATACTGAAGCTTTCTTT. It encodes CASSLRQGDTEAFF.

The gene calls are TRBV19 and TRBJ1-5; 8 bases align to TRBD1. Germline V gene lookup returns CDR1 LNHDA and CDR2 SQIVND (reference sequence). V shed 2 bases, J shed 3 bases, and the junction held 12 bases outside the gene matches. The CDR3 contains 18 residues. Written as DNA, the CDR3 is TGTGCCAGTAGTATAACGCGGACAGGGACCTTTTCCAATCAGCCCCAGCATTTT. It is translated as CASSITRTGTFSNQPQHF.

The chain joins TRBV30 to TRBJ1-5; 12 bases are shared with TRBD1. V lost 2 bases and J lost 2; bases outside the gene matches: 10. Germline V lookup: CDR1 GTSNPN, CDR2 SVGIG (reference sequence). There are 18 residues in the CDR3. The CDR3 here is CAWSRGQGAAGGNQPQHF. The CDR3 region has the DNA TGTGCCTGGAGTAGGGGACAGGGGGCCGCCGGGGGCAATCAGCCCCAGCATTTT.

The gene calls are TRBV29-1 and TRBJ1-2; 7 positions match TRBD1. CDR1 and CDR2 (germline): SQVTM, ANQGSEA. The CDR3 contains 13 residues. Trimming took 6 bases from V and 0 from J; bases not matched to a gene: 4. CDR3 sequence reads: CSVGTDTNYGYTF. DNA for the CDR3: TGCAGCGTGGGGACAGATACTAACTATGGCTACACCTTC.

The rearrangement uses TRBV9 and TRBJ2-1; D is perhaps TRBD1 (5 bases). The germline CDR1 and CDR2 sequences are SGDLS and YYNGEE. The CDR3 runs 14 residues. Trimming took 1 base from V and 6 from J, leaving 11 bases between them. The CDR3 DNA sequence: TGTGCCAGCAGCGTATCCGACAGCCTCAATGAGCAGTTCTTC. Its protein is CASSVSDSLNEQFF.

The V call is TRBV29-1, the J call TRBJ2-3; D gene ambiguous. The germline V and J ends were trimmed by 2 bases and 1 base, with 10 bases remaining between them. Germline values: CDR1 SQVTM, CDR2 ANQGSEA. The CDR3 sequence is 14 residues long. The DNA of the CDR3 is TGCAGCGTTGAATCAGCGCAACGCACAGATACGCAGTATTTT. This gives the protein CSVESAQRTDTQYF.

This chain uses TRBV7-9 with TRBJ1-3; 7 bases align to TRBD1. Germline V lookup: CDR1 SEHNR, CDR2 FQNEAQ (reference sequence). The CDR3 has 14 residues. The J segment lost 10 bases and the V segment lost 3 bases, leaving 9 bases of the junction unmatched. In nucleotides, the CDR3 is TGTGCCAGCAGCTTCGTGACAGGGAGAGGAACCATATATTTT. Its translation is CASSFVTGRGTIYF.

The V call is TRBV30, the J call TRBJ1-2; 7 bases agree with TRBD1. The V gene end was trimmed by 4 bases and the J gene end by 6 bases; junction bases not matched to a gene: 5. Germline V CDR1 and CDR2: GTSNPN, SVGIG (reference sequence). The CDR3 contains 12 residues. CDR3 sequence: CAWKGTEHGYTF. CDR3 nucleotides: TGTGCCTGGAAAGGGACAGAACATGGCTACACCTTC.

The chain combines TRBV5-1 with TRBJ2-2; 9 nucleotides match TRBD1. V shed 4 bases and J 5 bases; nucleotides not matched to a gene: 3. The CDR3 covers 14 residues. Germline assignment: CDR1 SGHRS and CDR2 YFSETQ. CDR3 amino acids: CASSPDRGTGELFF. CDR3 bases: TGCGCCAGCAGCCCGGACAGGGGTACCGGGGAGCTGTTTTTT. Complete variable domain (other parts from reference TRBV5-1 and TRBJ2-2): KAGVTQTPRYLIKTRGQQVTLSCSPISGHRSVSWYQQTPGQGLQFLFEYFSETQRNKGNFPGRFSGRQFSNSRSEMNVSTLELGDSALYLCASSPDRGTGELFFGEGSRLTVL.

The rearrangement joins TRBV2 to TRBJ2-7; TRBD1 matches at 7 bases. Germline values: CDR1 SNHLY, CDR2 FYNNEI. The CDR3 totals 16 residues. The ends lost 3 bases at V and 6 bases at J; junction bases unmatched: 14. CDR3 nucleotide sequence: TGTGCCAGCAGTGATAGACAGGGCCCAGGGTTTGGCGAGCAGTACTTC. This sequence encodes CASSDRQGPGFGEQYF.

The J gene is TRBJ1-2, the V gene TRBV5-4; 7 bases agree with TRBD1. This CDR3 is 16 amino acids long. V lost 2 bases and J lost 1; bases outside the gene matches: 8. CDR1 and CDR2 from the germline V gene are SGHNT and YYREEE (reference sequence). This chain's CDR3 is CASSFITGAFNYGYTF. The CDR3 DNA follows: TGTGCCAGCAGCTTTATAACAGGGGCCTTTAACTATGGCTACACCTTC.

The rearrangement joins TRBV2 to TRBJ2-1; TRBD2 matches at 9 bases. Germline lookup yields CDR1 SNHLY and CDR2 FYNNEI. Losses at the gene ends were 9 bases for V and 0 bases for J; bases not matched to a gene: 6. The CDR3 extends over 15 amino acids. The chain's CDR3 is CASRGRGGSYNEQFF. The CDR3, as DNA: TGTGCCAGTCGAGGGCGGGGGGGCTCCTACAATGAGCAGTTCTTC.

The chain joins TRBV2 to TRBJ2-1; tentatively, D is TRBD2 (6 bases). The CDR3 spans 13 residues. The germline CDR1 and CDR2 sequences are SNHLY and FYNNEI. V dropped 9 bases and J dropped 5 bases, with 14 bases sitting between them. The CDR3 loop is CASREWRHNEQFF. The CDR3 coding sequence is TGTGCCAGTCGGGAGTGGCGTCACAATGAGCAGTTCTTC.

This chain's CDR3 is CASSQQGREQYF. The CDR3 DNA is TGTGCCAGCAGTCAACAGGGGCGCGAGCAGTACTTC. This chain connects TRBV6-5 to TRBJ2-7, with 7 bases lining up with TRBD1. The CDR3 length is 12 residues. From germline, CDR1 is MNHEY and CDR2 SVGAGI. The J segment lost 6 bases and the V segment lost 5 bases, leaving 4 bases of the junction unmatched.